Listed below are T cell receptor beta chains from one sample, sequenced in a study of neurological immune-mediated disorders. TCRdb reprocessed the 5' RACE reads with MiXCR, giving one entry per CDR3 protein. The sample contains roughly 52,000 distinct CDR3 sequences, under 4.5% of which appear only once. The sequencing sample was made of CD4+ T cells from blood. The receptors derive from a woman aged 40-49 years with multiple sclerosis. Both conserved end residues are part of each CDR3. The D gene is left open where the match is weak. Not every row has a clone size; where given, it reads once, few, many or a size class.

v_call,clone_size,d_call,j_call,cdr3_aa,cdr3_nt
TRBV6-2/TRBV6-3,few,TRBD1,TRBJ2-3,CASSYSTGSREYF,TGTGCCAGCAGTTACTCGACAGGGTCCCGAGAGTATTTT
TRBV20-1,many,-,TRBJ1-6,CSAREGNSPLHF,TGCAGTGCTAGAGAGGGAAATTCACCCCTCCACTTT
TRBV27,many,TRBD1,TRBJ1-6,CASRPPGGQNSPLHF,TGTGCCAGCAGACCTCCAGGGGGACAGAATTCACCCCTCCACTTT
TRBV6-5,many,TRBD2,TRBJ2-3,CASSPLAGETDTQYF,TGTGCCAGCAGTCCGCTAGCGGGGGAAACAGATACGCAGTATTTT
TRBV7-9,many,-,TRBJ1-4,CASSSSGGGDEKLFF,TGTGCCAGCAGTTCCAGCGGAGGGGGTGATGAAAAACTGTTTTTT
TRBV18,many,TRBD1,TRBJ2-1,CASSRSGTGSYEQFF,TGTGCCAGCTCACGGTCCGGGACAGGGAGTTATGAGCAGTTCTTC
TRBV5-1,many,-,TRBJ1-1,CASRPALNTEAFF,TGCGCCAGCAGGCCAGCTCTGAACACTGAAGCTTTCTTT
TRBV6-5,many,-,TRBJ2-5,CASSYSGRDYF,TGTGCCAGCAGTTACTCGGGACGGGACTACTTC
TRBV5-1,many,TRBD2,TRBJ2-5,CASSWPGLGDQETQYF,TGCGCCAGCAGCTGGCCGGGACTAGGGGACCAAGAGACCCAGTACTTC
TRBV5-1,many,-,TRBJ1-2,CASSFSGDYGYTF,TGCGCCAGCAGCTTCTCAGGGGACTATGGCTACACCTTC
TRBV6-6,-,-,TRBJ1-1,CASSFPGALTEAFF,TGTGCCAGCAGTTTTCCAGGGGCGCTGACTGAAGCTTTCTTT
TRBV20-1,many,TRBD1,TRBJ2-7,CSARGTGGRYEQYF,TGCAGTGCTAGAGGGACAGGGGGTCGGTACGAGCAGTACTTC
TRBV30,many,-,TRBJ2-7,CAWNPDLAHEQYF,TGTGCCTGGAACCCAGACTTAGCCCACGAGCAGTACTTC
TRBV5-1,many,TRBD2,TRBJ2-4,CASQPGGLNIQYF,TGCGCCAGCCAACCGGGAGGGTTGAACATTCAGTACTTC
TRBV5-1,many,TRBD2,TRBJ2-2,CASSLYSGASTGELFF,TGCGCCAGCAGCTTATATAGCGGGGCCTCCACCGGGGAGCTGTTTTTT
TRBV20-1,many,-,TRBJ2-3,CSASGGALPSTDTQYF,TGCAGTGCTAGCGGCGGGGCGCTACCTAGCACAGATACGCAGTATTTT
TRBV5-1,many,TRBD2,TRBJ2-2,CASSLRGANTGELFF,TGCGCCAGCAGCTTACGGGGGGCGAACACCGGGGAGCTGTTTTTT
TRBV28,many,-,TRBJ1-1,CASRPFGGQAFF,TGTGCCAGCAGACCCTTCGGGGGTCAGGCTTTCTTT
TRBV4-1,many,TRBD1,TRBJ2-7,CASSPSRTGDSYEQYF,TGCGCCAGCAGCCCCTCAAGGACAGGAGACTCCTACGAGCAGTACTTC
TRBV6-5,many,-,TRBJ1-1,CASSEGVRTEAFF,TGTGCCAGCAGCGAAGGGGTGCGCACTGAAGCTTTCTTT
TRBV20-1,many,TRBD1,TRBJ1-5,CSARDRASNQPQHF,TGCAGTGCTAGGGACAGGGCCAGCAATCAGCCCCAGCATTTT
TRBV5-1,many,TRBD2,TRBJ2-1,CASSSLAGATYNEQFF,TGCGCCAGCAGCTCCTTAGCGGGGGCCACCTACAATGAGCAGTTCTTC
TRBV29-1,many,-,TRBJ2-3,CSTEEPGTDTQYF,TGCAGCACCGAGGAGCCCGGCACAGATACGCAGTATTTT
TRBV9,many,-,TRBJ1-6,CASGRDTNSPLHF,TGTGCCAGCGGCCGGGACACCAATTCACCCCTCCACTTT
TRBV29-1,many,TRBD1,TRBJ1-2,CSVEEGTGWNGGYTF,TGCAGCGTTGAAGAAGGGACAGGGTGGAATGGAGGCTACACCTTC
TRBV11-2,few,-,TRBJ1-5,CASSPHPLNQPQHF,TGTGCCAGCAGCCCTCACCCTTTAAATCAGCCCCAGCATTTT
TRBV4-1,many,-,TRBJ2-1,CASSQGPGTYNEQFF,TGCGCCAGCAGCCAAGGGCCAGGGACCTACAATGAGCAGTTCTTC
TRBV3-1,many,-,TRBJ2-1,CASSPSWDSDNEQFF,TGTGCCAGCAGCCCCAGCTGGGACTCTGACAATGAGCAGTTCTTC
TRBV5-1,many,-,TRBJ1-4,CASSLAPGSTNEKLFF,TGCGCCAGCAGCTTGGCCCCGGGATCAACTAATGAAAAACTGTTTTTT
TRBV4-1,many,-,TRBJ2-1,CASSHLDLFFYNEQFF,TGCGCCAGCAGCCACCTGGACCTGTTCTTCTACAATGAGCAGTTCTTC
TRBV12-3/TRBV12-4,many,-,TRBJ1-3,CASNPGRNSGNTIYF,TGTGCCAGCAATCCGGGACGGAACTCTGGAAACACCATATATTTT
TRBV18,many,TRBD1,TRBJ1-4,CASSEGTGNEKLFF,TGTGCCAGCTCAGAGGGGACAGGAAATGAAAAACTGTTTTTT
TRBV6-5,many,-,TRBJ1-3,CASSYSATSSGNTIYF,TGTGCCAGCAGTTACTCGGCCACATCGTCTGGAAACACCATATATTTT
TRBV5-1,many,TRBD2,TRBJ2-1,CASSPSGGVSYNEQFF,TGCGCCAGCAGCCCTAGCGGGGGGGTATCCTACAATGAGCAGTTCTTC
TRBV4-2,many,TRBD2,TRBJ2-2,CASSAKASGGSGELFF,TGTGCCAGCAGCGCGAAGGCTAGCGGGGGGTCCGGGGAGCTGTTTTTT
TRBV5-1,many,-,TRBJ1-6,CASSLEGSSYNSPLHF,TGCGCCAGCAGCTTGGAGGGTAGCTCCTATAATTCACCCCTCCACTTT
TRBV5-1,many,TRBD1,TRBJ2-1,CASSWPPDRSYNEQFF,TGCGCCAGCAGCTGGCCACCGGACAGGTCTTACAATGAGCAGTTCTTC
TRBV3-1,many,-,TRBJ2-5,CASSPPRPRRETQYF,TGTGCCAGCAGCCCCCCCCGTCCCCGGAGGGAGACCCAGTACTTC
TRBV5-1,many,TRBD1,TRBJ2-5,CASSLVGTAQETQYF,TGCGCCAGCAGCTTGGTTGGGACAGCCCAAGAGACCCAGTACTTC
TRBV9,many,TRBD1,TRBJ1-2,CASSFTGTGSYGYTF,TGTGCCAGCAGCTTTACCGGGACAGGGTCCTATGGCTACACCTTC
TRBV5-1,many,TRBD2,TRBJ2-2,CASSLVAGDTGELFF,TGCGCCAGCAGCTTGGTTGCGGGGGACACCGGGGAGCTGTTTTTT
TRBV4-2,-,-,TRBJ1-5,CASSQEQPTRPQHF,TGTGCCAGCAGCCAAGAACAGCCCACTCGGCCCCAGCATTTT
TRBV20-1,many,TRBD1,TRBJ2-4,CSASDRGGAKNIQYF,TGCAGTGCTAGTGACAGGGGGGGGGCCAAAAACATTCAGTACTTC
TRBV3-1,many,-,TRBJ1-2,CASSQGPPRGDGYTF,TGTGCCAGCAGCCAAGGGCCCCCTAGAGGGGATGGCTACACCTTC
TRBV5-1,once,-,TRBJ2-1,CASSLVDNEQFF,TGCGCCAGCAGCTTGGTGGACAATGAGCAGTTCTTC
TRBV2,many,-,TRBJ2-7,CASRADKGSHEQYF,TGTGCCAGCAGGGCTGACAAGGGGTCCCACGAGCAGTACTTC
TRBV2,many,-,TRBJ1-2,CASSEGVRGVKLGYTF,TGTGCCAGCAGTGAAGGCGTCAGGGGAGTTAAGTTGGGCTACACCTTC
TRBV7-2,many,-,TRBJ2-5,CASSLGGRETQYF,TGTGCCAGCAGCTTGGGGGGCCGGGAGACCCAGTACTTC
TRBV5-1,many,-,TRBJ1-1,CASSGRGLNTEAFF,TGCGCCAGCAGCGGGAGGGGCCTGAACACTGAAGCTTTCTTT
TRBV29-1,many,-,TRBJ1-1,CSVAGLGGTTEAFF,TGCAGCGTTGCGGGCTTGGGCGGGACGACTGAAGCTTTCTTT